Below, one T cell receptor beta chain is given with its context. Its antigen is not known. These data originate in a study of a mutant IDH1 vaccine in newly diagnosed glioma. Study information: Following radiotherapy alone, or alongside temozolomide cycles, vaccination was started after an interval of 4-6 weeks. Treated individuals were about 60% male and roughly 38% female, averaging roughly 44 years of age. Prior therapy was radiotherapy, temozolomide, or both; most received both. Regarding the study as a whole: Immune responses induced by vaccination arose in just under 95% of the patients.

The length of the CDR3 is 15 residues. V lost 1 base, J lost 0 bases, and 9 bases lay in between. Germline-derived CDR1 and CDR2 are LGHNA and YNFKEQ. Time point reported: week 35, safety follow-up. Vaccinated patients received 300 ug of mutant IDH1 20-mer peptide per dose, with topical imiquimod. Sequenced by immunoSEQ multiplex PCR; TCRdb stores in-frame clones only, minus some. The repertoire holds 44,000 or so clones, 81% seen once, with 4.7% in the top ten. This receptor was taken from a woman between 40 and 50 years old with glioma. Some clones in this sample may be carry-over from other donors' samples. The material sequenced was PBMCs, taken from a glioma patient whose treatment included an IDH1 peptide vaccine. J is TRBJ1-1 and V is TRBV4-2, with D hard to call. This CDR3 is CASSQGIGMNTEAFF. DNA of the CDR3: TGTGCCAGCAGCCAAGGGATCGGCATGAACACTGAAGCTTTCTTT.